This T cell receptor (beta chain) was captured in a study of blood T cell repertoires in COVID-19. Study background: The samples span acute and convalescent COVID-19 from the United States, Italy and Spain. Sources were T cells, B-cell-depleted T cells, or PBMCs; the material itself was cDNA or gDNA.

V was pared by 0 bases and J by 1 base, with 13 bases between. Germline CDR1 reads SGHTA; CDR2 reads FQGTGA. CDR3 length: 17 amino acids. Libraries were prepared by immunoSEQ multiplex PCR; TCRdb keeps only in-frame clonotypes and omits some of them. The repertoire holds some 110,000 clones, with roughly 88% as singletons. This chain connects TRBV7-3 to TRBJ2-1, with a weak D call TRBD1 (6 bases). The sample comprised peripheral blood. This clonotype was obtained from a woman aged 65 to 85 with acute or convalescent COVID-19. CDR3 DNA sequence: TGTGCCAGCAGCTTAACTCCTGGGGGCAGATCCTACAATGAGCAGTTCTTC. As protein: CASSLTPGGRSYNEQFF.